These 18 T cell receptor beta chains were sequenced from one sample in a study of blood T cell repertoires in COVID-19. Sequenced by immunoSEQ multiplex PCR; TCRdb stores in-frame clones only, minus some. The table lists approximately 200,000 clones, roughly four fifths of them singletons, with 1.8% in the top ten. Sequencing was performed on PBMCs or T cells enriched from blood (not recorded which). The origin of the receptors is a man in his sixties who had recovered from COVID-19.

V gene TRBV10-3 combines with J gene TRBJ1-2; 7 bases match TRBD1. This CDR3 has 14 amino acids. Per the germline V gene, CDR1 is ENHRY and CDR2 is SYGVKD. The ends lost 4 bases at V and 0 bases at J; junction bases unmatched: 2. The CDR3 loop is CAISGTGANYGYTF. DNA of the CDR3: TGTGCCATCAGTGGGACAGGAGCTAACTATGGCTACACCTTC.

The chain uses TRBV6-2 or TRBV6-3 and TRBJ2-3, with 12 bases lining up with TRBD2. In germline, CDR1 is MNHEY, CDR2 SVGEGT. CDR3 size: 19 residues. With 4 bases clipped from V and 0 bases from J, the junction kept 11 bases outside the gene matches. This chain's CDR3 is CASSSRRTSGTLSTDTQYF. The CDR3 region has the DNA TGTGCCAGCAGTTCCCGCCGGACTAGCGGGACCCTTAGCACAGATACGCAGTATTTT.

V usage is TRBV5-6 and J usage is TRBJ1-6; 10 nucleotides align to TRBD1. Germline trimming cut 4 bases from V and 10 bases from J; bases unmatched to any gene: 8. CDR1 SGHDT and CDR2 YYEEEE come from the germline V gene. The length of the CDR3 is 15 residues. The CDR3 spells CASSRTGGLKSPLHF. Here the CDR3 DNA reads TGTGCCAGCAGCAGGACAGGGGGACTCAAGTCACCCCTCCACTTT. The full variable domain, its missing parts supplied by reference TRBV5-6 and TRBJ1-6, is DAGVTQSPTHLIKTRGQQVTLRCSPKSGHDTVSWYQQALGQGPQFIFQYYEEEERQRGNFPDRFSGHQFPNYSSELNVNALLLGDSALYLCASSRTGGLKSPLHFGNGTRLTVT.

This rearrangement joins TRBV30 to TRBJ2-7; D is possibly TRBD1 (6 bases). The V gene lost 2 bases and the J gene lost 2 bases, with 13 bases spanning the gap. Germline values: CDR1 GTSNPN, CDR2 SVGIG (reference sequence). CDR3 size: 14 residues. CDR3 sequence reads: CAWSPGVATYEQYF. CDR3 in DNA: TGTGCCTGGAGTCCAGGGGTTGCCACCTACGAGCAGTACTTC.

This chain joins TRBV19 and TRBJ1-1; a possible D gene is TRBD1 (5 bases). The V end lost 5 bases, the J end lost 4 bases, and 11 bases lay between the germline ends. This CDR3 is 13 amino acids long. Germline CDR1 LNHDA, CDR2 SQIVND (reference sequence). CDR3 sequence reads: CASSPRAVTEAFF. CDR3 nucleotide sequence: TGTGCCAGTAGTCCCAGGGCAGTCACTGAAGCTTTCTTT.

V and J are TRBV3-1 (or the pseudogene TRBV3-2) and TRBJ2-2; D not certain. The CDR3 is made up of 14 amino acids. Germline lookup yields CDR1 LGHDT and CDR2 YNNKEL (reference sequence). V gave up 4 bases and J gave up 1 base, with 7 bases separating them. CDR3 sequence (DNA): TGTGCCAGCAGCCTCTCAGGGAACACCGGGGAGCTGTTTTTT. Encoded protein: CASSLSGNTGELFF.

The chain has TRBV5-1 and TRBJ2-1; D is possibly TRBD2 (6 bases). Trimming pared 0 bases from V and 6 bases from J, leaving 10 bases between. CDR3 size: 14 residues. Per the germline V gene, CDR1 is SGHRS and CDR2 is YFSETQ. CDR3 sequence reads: CASSLGVEGNEQFF. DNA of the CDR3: TGCGCCAGCAGCTTGGGAGTGGAGGGCAATGAGCAGTTCTTC.

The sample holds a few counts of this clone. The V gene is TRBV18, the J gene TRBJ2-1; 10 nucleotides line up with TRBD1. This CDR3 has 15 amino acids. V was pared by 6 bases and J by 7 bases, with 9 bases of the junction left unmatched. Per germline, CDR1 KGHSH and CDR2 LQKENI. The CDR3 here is CASSPTGTGVNEQFF. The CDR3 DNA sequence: TGTGCCAGCTCCCCAACCGGGACAGGGGTTAATGAGCAGTTCTTC.

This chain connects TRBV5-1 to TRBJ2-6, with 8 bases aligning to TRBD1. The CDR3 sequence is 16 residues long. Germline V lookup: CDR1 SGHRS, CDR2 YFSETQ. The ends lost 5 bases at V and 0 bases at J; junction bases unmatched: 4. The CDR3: CASSFDRGSGANVLTF. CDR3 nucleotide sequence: TGCGCCAGCAGTTTCGACAGGGGCTCTGGGGCCAACGTCCTGACTTTC.

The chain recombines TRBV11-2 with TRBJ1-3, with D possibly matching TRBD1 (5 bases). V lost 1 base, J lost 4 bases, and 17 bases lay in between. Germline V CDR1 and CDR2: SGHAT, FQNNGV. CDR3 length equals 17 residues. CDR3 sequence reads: CASSLVAAGVAGNTIYF. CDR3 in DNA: TGTGCCAGCAGCTTAGTAGCTGCGGGGGTTGCAGGAAACACCATATATTTT.

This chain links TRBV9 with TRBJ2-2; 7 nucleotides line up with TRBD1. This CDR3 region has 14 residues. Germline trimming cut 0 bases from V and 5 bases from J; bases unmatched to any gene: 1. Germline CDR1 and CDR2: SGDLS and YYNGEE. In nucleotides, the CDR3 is TGTGCCAGCAGCGTAGAGGGGGCGACCGGGGAGCTGTTTTTT. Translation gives CASSVEGATGELFF.

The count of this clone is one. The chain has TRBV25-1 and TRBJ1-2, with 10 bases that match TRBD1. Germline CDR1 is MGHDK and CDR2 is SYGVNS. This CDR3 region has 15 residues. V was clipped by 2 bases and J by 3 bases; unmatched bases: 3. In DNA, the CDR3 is TGTGCCAGCAGTGAAGGGACAGGGGTAGACTATGGCTACACCTTC. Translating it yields CASSEGTGVDYGYTF.

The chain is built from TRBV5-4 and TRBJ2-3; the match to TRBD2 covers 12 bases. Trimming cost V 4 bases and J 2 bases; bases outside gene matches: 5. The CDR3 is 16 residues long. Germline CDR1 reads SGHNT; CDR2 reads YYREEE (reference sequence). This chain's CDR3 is CASSPRLAGDTDTQYF. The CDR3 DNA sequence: TGTGCCAGCAGCCCTCGACTAGCGGGGGACACAGATACGCAGTATTTT.

CDR3 residues: CASSTTGFDVNEQFF. The CDR3 nucleotides read TGTGCCAGCAGTACGACAGGGTTCGATGTGAATGAGCAGTTCTTC. V gene TRBV27 combines with J gene TRBJ2-1, with 7 bases identical to TRBD1. This CDR3 region has 15 residues. V was clipped by 5 bases and J by 7 bases; unmatched bases: 11. Looked up from germline, CDR1 is MNHEY and CDR2 is SMNVEV (reference sequence).

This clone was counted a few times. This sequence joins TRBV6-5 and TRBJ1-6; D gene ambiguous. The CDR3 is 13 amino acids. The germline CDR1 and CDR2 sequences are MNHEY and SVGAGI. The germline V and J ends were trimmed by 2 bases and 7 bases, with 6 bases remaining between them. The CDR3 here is CASSYLQNSPLHF. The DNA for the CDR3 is TGTGCCAGCAGTTACCTGCAGAATTCACCCCTCCACTTT.

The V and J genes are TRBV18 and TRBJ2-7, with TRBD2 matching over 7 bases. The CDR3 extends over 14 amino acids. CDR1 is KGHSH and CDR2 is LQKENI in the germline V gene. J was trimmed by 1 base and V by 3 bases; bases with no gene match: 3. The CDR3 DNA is TGTGCCAGCTCACCGGGGGGGACTTCCTACGAGCAGTACTTC. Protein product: CASSPGGTSYEQYF.

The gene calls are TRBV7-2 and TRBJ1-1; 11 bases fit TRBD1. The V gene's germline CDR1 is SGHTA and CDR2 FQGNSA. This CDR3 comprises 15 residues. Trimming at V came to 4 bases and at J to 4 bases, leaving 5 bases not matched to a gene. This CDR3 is CASSWTGGGSTEAFF. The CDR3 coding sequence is TGTGCCAGCAGCTGGACAGGGGGCGGAAGCACTGAAGCTTTCTTT.

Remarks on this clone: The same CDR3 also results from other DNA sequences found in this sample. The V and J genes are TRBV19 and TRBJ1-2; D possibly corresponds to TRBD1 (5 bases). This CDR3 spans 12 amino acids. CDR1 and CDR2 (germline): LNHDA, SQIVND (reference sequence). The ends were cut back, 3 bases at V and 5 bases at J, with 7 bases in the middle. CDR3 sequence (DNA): TGTGCCAGTAGTATCCAGGGATATGGCTACACCTTC. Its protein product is CASSIQGYGYTF.